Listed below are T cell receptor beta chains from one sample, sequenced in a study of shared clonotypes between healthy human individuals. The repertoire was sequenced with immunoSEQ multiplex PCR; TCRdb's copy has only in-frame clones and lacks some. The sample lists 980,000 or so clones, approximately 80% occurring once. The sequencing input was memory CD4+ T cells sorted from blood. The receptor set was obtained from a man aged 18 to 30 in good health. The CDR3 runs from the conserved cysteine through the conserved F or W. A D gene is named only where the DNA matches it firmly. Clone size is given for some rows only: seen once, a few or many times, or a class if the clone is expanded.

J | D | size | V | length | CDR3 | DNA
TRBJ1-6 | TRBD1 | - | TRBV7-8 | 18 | CASSLSVRGVSYNSPLHF | TGTGCCAGCAGCTTATCGGTCAGGGGGGTCTCATATAATTCACCCCTCCACTTT
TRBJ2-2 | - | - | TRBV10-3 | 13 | CANAPGPSRELFF | TGTGCCAACGCTCCGGGACCAAGCCGGGAGCTGTTTTTT
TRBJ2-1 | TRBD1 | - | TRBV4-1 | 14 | CASSPSGQGDEQFF | TGCGCCAGCAGCCCCAGCGGACAGGGGGATGAGCAGTTCTTC
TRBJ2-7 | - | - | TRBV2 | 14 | CASSEAGASYEQYF | TGTGCCAGCAGTGAAGCCGGGGCCTCCTACGAGCAGTACTTC
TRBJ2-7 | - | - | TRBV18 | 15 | CASSPIRADAHEQYF | TGTGCCAGCTCACCAATAAGGGCGGACGCGCACGAGCAGTACTTC
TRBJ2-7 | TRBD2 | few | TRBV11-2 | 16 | CASSSIFSGSTYEQYF | TGTGCCAGCAGCTCGATTTTTAGCGGGAGCACGTACGAGCAGTACTTC
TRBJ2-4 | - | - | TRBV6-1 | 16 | CASSVAQAVDKNIQYF | TGTGCCAGCAGTGTGGCCCAGGCAGTAGACAAAAACATTCAGTACTTC
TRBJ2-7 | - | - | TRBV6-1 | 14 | CASSVDGSSYEQYF | TGTGCCAGCAGTGTAGACGGAAGCTCCTACGAGCAGTACTTC
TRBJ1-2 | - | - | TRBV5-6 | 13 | CASSLGQGQGYTF | TGTGCCAGCAGCTTGGGCCAGGGCCAGGGCTACACCTTC
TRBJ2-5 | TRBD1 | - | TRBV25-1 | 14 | CASKSTGSIETQYF | TGTGCCAGCAAATCGACAGGGTCTATAGAGACCCAGTACTTC
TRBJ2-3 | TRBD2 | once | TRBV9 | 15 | CASSPGLAGGDTQYF | TGTGCCAGCAGCCCCGGACTAGCGGGGGGAGATACGCAGTATTTT
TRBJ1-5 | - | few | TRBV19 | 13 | CASAAGYNQPQHF | TGTGCCAGTGCCGCCGGGTATAATCAGCCCCAGCATTTT
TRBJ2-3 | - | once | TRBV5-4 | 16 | CASSLGGTTGPFEQYF | TGTGCCAGCAGCTTGGGGGGAACGACAGGCCCCTTCGAGCAGTATTTT
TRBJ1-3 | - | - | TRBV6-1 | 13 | CASSVQSGNTIYF | TGTGCCAGCAGCGTCCAATCTGGAAACACCATATATTTT
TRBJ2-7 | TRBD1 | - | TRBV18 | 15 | CASSPQGTEMYEQYF | TGTGCCAGCTCACCACAAGGGACAGAGATGTACGAGCAGTACTTC
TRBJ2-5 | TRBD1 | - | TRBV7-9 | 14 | CASSKTGIQETQYF | TGTGCCAGCAGCAAGACAGGGATTCAAGAGACCCAGTACTTC
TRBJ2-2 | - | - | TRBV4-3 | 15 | CASSERVQGAGELFF | TGCGCCAGCAGCGAGCGGGTCCAGGGAGCCGGGGAGCTGTTTTTT
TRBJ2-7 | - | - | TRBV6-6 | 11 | CASISGDLQYF | TGTGCCAGCATCTCAGGGGATCTGCAGTACTTC
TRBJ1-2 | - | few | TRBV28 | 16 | CASSLWGRGSNYGYTF | TGTGCCAGCAGTTTGTGGGGCCGGGGTTCCAACTATGGCTACACCTTC
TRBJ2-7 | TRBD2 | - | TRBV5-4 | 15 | CASTDRRGNSYEQYF | TGTGCCAGCACCGATAGGCGGGGGAACTCCTACGAGCAGTACTTC
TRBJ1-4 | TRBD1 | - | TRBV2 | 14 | CASSGGTVNEKLFF | TGTGCCAGCAGTGGAGGGACAGTGAATGAAAAACTGTTTTTT
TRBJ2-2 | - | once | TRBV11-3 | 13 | CASSTDLTGELFF | TGTGCCAGCAGCACAGATTTAACCGGGGAGCTGTTTTTT
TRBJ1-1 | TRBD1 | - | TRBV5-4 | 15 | CASSLVTGTYTEAFF | TGTGCCAGCAGCTTGGTGACAGGGACGTACACTGAAGCTTTCTTT
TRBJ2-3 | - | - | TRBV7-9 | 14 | CASSEERASDTQYF | TGTGCCAGCAGCGAGGAAAGGGCCTCGGATACGCAGTATTTT
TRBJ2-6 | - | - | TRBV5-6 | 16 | CASSRSIGSGANVLTF | TGTGCCAGCAGCCGATCTATTGGCTCTGGGGCCAACGTCCTGACTTTC
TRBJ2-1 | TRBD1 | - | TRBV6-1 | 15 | CASSERQGSWNEQFF | TGTGCCAGCAGTGAACGACAGGGGAGCTGGAATGAGCAGTTCTTC
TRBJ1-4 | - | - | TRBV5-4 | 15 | CASSPGGEGHEKLFF | TGTGCCAGCAGCCCCGGAGGGGAAGGCCATGAAAAACTGTTTTTT
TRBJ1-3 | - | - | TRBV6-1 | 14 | CASQKQVSGNTIYF | TGTGCCAGCCAGAAACAGGTCTCTGGAAACACCATATATTTT
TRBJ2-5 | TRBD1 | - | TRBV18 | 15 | CASSPTGGSQETQYF | TGTGCCAGCTCACCGACAGGGGGGTCCCAAGAGACCCAGTACTTC
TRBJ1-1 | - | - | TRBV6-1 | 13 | CAGAPGASTEAFF | TGTGCCGGCGCTCCGGGGGCGAGCACTGAAGCTTTCTTT
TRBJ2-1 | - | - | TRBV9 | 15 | CASSVRLAYYNEQFF | TGTGCCAGCAGCGTGAGATTAGCGTACTACAATGAGCAGTTCTTC
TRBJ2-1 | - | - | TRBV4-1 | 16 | CASRSSEGATYNEQFF | TGCGCCAGCAGGTCGAGTGAAGGGGCGACCTACAATGAGCAGTTCTTC
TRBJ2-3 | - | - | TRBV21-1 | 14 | CASSEQTGSNTQYF | TGTGCCAGCAGCGAGCAGACTGGGTCGAATACGCAGTATTTT
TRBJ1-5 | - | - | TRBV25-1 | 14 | CASSSKGVSGPQHF | TGTGCCAGCAGTTCCAAGGGGGTTTCTGGGCCCCAGCATTTT
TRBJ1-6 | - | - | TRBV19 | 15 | CASNVDPGPNSPLHF | TGTGCCAGTAATGTGGACCCAGGACCGAATTCACCCCTCCACTTT
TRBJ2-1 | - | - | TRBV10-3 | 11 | CAISPANEQFF | TGTGCCATCAGTCCCGCCAATGAGCAGTTCTTC
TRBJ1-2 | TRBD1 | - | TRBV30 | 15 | CAWSANRGADYGYTF | TGTGCCTGGAGTGCGAACAGGGGGGCCGACTATGGCTACACCTTC
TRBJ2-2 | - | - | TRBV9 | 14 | CASSVVANTGELFF | TGTGCCAGCAGCGTAGTCGCGAACACCGGGGAGCTGTTTTTT
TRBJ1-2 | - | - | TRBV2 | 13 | CASSEVNNYGYTF | TGTGCCAGCAGTGAAGTCAACAACTATGGCTACACCTTC
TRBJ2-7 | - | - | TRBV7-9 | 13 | CASSLAAAYEQYF | TGTGCCAGCAGCTTAGCAGCTGCCTACGAGCAGTACTTC
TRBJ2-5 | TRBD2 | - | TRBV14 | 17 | CASSQEFLLAGQETQYF | TGTGCCAGCAGCCAAGAATTCCTCCTAGCGGGCCAAGAGACCCAGTACTTC
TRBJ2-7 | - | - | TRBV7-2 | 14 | CASSLRDGGFIWYF | TGTGCCAGCAGCTTAAGGGACGGAGGTTTTATTTGGTACTTC
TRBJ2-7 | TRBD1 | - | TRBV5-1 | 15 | CASSLGQGVFGEQYF | TGCGCCAGCAGCTTGGGACAGGGCGTTTTCGGGGAGCAGTACTTC
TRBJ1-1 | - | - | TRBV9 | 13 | CASSLHMNTEAFF | TGTGCCAGCAGCCTCCACATGAACACTGAAGCTTTCTTT
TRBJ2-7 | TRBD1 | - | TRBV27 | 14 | CASSLRDSTYEQYF | TGTGCCAGCAGTTTGAGGGACAGCACCTACGAGCAGTACTTC
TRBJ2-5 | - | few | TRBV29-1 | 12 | CSGQGVGQTQYF | TGCAGCGGGCAGGGTGTGGGGCAGACCCAGTACTTC
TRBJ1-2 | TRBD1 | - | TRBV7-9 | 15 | CASSLGPDRSGGYTF | TGTGCCAGCAGCTTAGGCCCGGACAGGAGTGGCGGCTACACCTTC
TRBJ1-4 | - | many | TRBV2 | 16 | CASSGVPGRVNEKLFF | TGTGCCAGCAGTGGGGTTCCGGGCAGGGTCAATGAAAAACTGTTTTTT
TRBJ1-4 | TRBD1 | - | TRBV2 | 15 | CASSQDRGRLEKLFF | TGTGCCAGCAGCCAAGACAGGGGGCGTCTTGAAAAACTGTTTTTT
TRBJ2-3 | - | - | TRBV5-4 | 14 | CASSIRRAGDTQYF | TGTGCCAGCTCCATAAGGAGGGCGGGAGATACGCAGTATTTT
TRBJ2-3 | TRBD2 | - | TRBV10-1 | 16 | CASSLGLAGITDTQYF | TGCGCCAGCAGTTTAGGACTAGCGGGGATCACAGATACGCAGTATTTT
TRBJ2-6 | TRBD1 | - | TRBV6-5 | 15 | CASSLTGVGANVLTF | TGTGCCAGCAGTCTAACAGGGGTTGGGGCCAACGTCCTGACTTTC
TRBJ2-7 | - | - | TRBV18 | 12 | CASSPNEYEQYF | TGTGCCAGCTCACCTAACGAGTACGAGCAGTACTTC
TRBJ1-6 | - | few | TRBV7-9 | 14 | CASSPNRSNSPLHF | TGTGCCAGCAGTCCGAACAGGTCTAATTCACCCCTCCACTTT
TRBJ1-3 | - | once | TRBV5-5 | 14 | CASSRGTSGNTIYF | TGTGCCAGCAGCCGGGGGACCTCCGGAAACACCATATATTTT